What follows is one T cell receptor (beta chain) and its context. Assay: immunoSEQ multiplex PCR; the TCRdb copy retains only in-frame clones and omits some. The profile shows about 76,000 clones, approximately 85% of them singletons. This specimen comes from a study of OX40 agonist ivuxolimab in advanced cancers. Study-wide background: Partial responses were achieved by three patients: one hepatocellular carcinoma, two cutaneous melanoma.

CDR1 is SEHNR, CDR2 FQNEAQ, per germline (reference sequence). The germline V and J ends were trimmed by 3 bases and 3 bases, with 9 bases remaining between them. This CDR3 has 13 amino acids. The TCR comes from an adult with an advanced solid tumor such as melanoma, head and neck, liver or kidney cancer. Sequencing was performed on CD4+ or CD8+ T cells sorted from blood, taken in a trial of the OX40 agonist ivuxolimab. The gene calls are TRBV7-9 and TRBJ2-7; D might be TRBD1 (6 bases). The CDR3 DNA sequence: TGTGCCAGCAGCTTCGACAGGAACTACGAGCAGTACTTC. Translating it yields CASSFDRNYEQYF.